These 14 T cell receptor beta chains originate from one sample sequenced in a study of cytomegalovirus exposure and HLA in healthy donors. The PCR ran on 60 Vbeta and 13 Jbeta primers. The method was immunoSEQ multiplex PCR; TCRdb's version includes in-frame clones alone and lacks a portion of them. The sample has about 140,000 clones, and its top ten clones hold under 3.5%. Source material: PBMCs. The receptor set was obtained from a man aged 40-55 years in good health and CMV-seronegative.

This chain uses TRBV18 with TRBJ2-1; D remains unclear. This CDR3 region has 13 residues. Germline assignment: CDR1 KGHSH and CDR2 LQKENI. Trimming removed 4 bases from V and 3 bases from J, with 7 bases in between. The DNA for the CDR3 is TGTGCCAGCTCACAACAGATCTACAATGAGCAGTTCTTC. Its translation: CASSQQIYNEQFF.

The rearrangement joins TRBV10-3 to TRBJ1-6; no reliable D call. CDR1 is ENHRY and CDR2 is SYGVKD in the germline V gene. This CDR3 has 14 residues. V was shortened by 0 bases and J by 5 bases, with 5 bases between the two germline ends. This CDR3 reads CAISESPNNSPLHF. The CDR3 DNA follows: TGTGCCATCAGTGAGTCGCCTAATAATTCACCCCTCCACTTT.

This chain joins TRBV14 and TRBJ1-4, with D unclear. The CDR3 loop spans 16 amino acids. Germline lookup yields CDR1 SGHDN and CDR2 FVKESK. Trimming took off 2 bases at V and 5 bases at J, with 15 bases between the two ends. As DNA, the CDR3 is TGTGCCAGCAGCCAACTTGGAGCAGGACTGAATGAAAAACTGTTTTTT. Its translation: CASSQLGAGLNEKLFF.

The chain combines TRBV5-6 with TRBJ2-7, with D tentatively TRBD2 (5 bases). V lost 3 bases and J lost 7, with 11 bases in between. The CDR3 totals 12 residues. Per the germline V gene, CDR1 is SGHDT and CDR2 is YYEEEE. CDR3 nucleotide sequence: TGTGCCAGCAGCTCCCGGACGGGAGAGCAGTACTTC. Translating gives CASSSRTGEQYF.

V gene TRBV2 combines with J gene TRBJ2-7; maybe TRBD1 (7 bases). Per the germline V gene, CDR1 is SNHLY and CDR2 is FYNNEI. CDR3 length: 15 amino acids. The V end lost 6 bases, the J end lost 3 bases, and 18 bases lay between the germline ends. This chain's CDR3 is CASSMDQGGNYEQYF. CDR3 DNA sequence: TGTGCCAGCAGCATGGATCAGGGGGGAAACTACGAGCAGTACTTC.

Remarks on this clone: The same CDR3 also results from other DNA sequences found in this sample. The chain is built from TRBV18 and TRBJ2-3; 10 bases align to TRBD2. The germline V gene encodes CDR1 KGHSH and CDR2 LQKENI. The CDR3 is made up of 16 amino acids. The V segment lost 0 bases and the J segment 1 base; nucleotides outside the gene matches: 1. The chain's CDR3 is CASSPPLAGGTDTQYF. The CDR3 nucleotides are TGTGCCAGCTCACCACCCCTAGCGGGGGGCACAGATACGCAGTATTTT.

The V and J genes are TRBV4-3 and TRBJ1-2; a weak D match, TRBD1 (6 bases). Germline V gene sequence: CDR1 LGHNA, CDR2 YSLEER. This CDR3 has 15 amino acids. V gave up 3 bases and J gave up 4 bases, with 15 bases separating them. The CDR3 DNA reads TGCGCCAGCAGCCAGATTCGGACAGCTGGCTATGGCTACACCTTC. The encoded protein is CASSQIRTAGYGYTF.

The chain employs TRBV28 and TRBJ2-7; 8 nucleotides align to TRBD2. J was trimmed by 2 bases and V by 3 bases; bases with no gene match: 3. CDR1 and CDR2 from the germline V gene are MDHEN and SYDVKM. The CDR3 loop spans 14 amino acids. This chain's CDR3 is CASSLSGLAYEQYF. The DNA of the CDR3 is TGTGCCAGCAGTTTGTCGGGACTAGCCTACGAGCAGTACTTC.

The V gene is TRBV6-5, the J gene TRBJ2-7; possibly TRBD1 for D (6 bases). The V end lost 6 bases, the J end lost 4 bases, and 19 bases lay between the germline ends. Germline assignment: CDR1 MNHEY and CDR2 SVGAGI. The CDR3 runs to 15 residues. The CDR3 reads CASRELPQGPYEQYF. CDR3 DNA sequence: TGTGCCAGCAGGGAGTTACCTCAGGGGCCATACGAGCAGTACTTC.

The V and J genes are TRBV7-9 and TRBJ1-4, with a weak D call TRBD1 (6 bases). Deletions cut 4 bases from V and 5 bases from J, with 14 bases between. Germline CDR1 and CDR2: SEHNR and FQNEAQ (reference sequence). The CDR3 has 15 amino acids. This CDR3 reads CASSSGQSANEKLFF. As DNA, the CDR3 is TGTGCCAGCAGCTCCGGACAGTCCGCAAATGAAAAACTGTTTTTT.

The genes are TRBV19 and TRBJ1-2; 8 bases are a match to TRBD1. V was clipped by 6 bases and J by 3 bases; unmatched bases: 9. CDR1 is LNHDA, CDR2 SQIVND, per germline (reference sequence). This CDR3 is built from 15 residues. CDR3 nucleotide sequence: TGTGCCAGTAGCAACCCAGGGGGCGCGGACTATGGCTACACCTTC. Protein sequence: CASSNPGGADYGYTF.

V usage is TRBV7-6 and J usage is TRBJ1-4; D is unclear. Looked up from germline, CDR1 is SGHVS and CDR2 is FNYEAQ. This CDR3 comprises 16 residues. Trimming left V 3 bases short and J 0 bases short, with 11 bases between. Here the CDR3 reads CASSFAGYATNEKLFF. CDR3 DNA: TGTGCCAGCAGCTTTGCGGGATATGCAACTAATGAAAAACTGTTTTTT.

The chain is built from TRBV11-2 and TRBJ2-3; TRBD2 matches 13 bases. From germline, CDR1 is SGHAT and CDR2 FQNNGV. This CDR3 region has 16 residues. V lost 5 bases to trimming and J lost 2 bases; unmatched junction nucleotides: 4. The CDR3 sequence is CASSILAGGTTDTQYF. The DNA of the CDR3 is TGTGCCAGCAGCATACTAGCGGGGGGGACCACAGATACGCAGTATTTT.

The V gene is TRBV28, the J gene TRBJ1-5; 10 bases align to TRBD1. V lost 4 bases, J lost 7 bases, and 4 bases stayed unmatched. The CDR3 loop spans 14 amino acids. Per the germline V gene, CDR1 is MDHEN and CDR2 is SYDVKM. CDR3 region: CASSSGTGVQPQHF. The CDR3 DNA reads TGTGCCAGCAGTTCAGGGACAGGGGTACAGCCCCAGCATTTT.